This passage covers 3 T cell receptor beta chains from one sample sequenced in a study of T-cell reconstitution after alpha-beta-depleted transplantation in children. Unique molecular identifiers were used to barcode this TCRbeta library. One entry per CDR3 protein, called by TCRdb with MiXCR from the PCR reads. The sample holds 300,000 to 400,000 distinct CDR3 sequences; around 15% are singletons and the top ten take roughly 41%. The sequences come from PBMCs, mostly from graft donor cells, collected 360 days after TCRalphabeta/CD19-depleted stem cell transplant. The receptors here all came from a male patient aged 2-9 years who had a stem cell transplant for acute lymphoblastic leukemia, so the T cells may come from the graft donor.

This clonotype has more than one count but fewer than ten. V is TRBV6-2 or TRBV6-3 and J is TRBJ2-7; D gene unclear. From germline, CDR1 is MNHEY and CDR2 SVGEGT. Trimming took 7 bases from V and 1 from J, leaving 11 bases between them. The CDR3 spans 13 residues. The CDR3, as DNA: TGTGCCAGCATGTCCGGGCCATCCTACGAGCAGTACTTC. Protein: CASMSGPSYEQYF.

The CDR3 here is CSARNLYHNEQFF. The DNA for the CDR3 is TGCAGTGCTAGAAATCTCTACCACAATGAGCAGTTCTTC. This sequence joins TRBV20-1 and TRBJ2-1; D gene ambiguous. CDR1 and CDR2 (germline): DFQATT, SNEGSKA (reference sequence). Trimming stripped 2 bases from V and 5 bases from J, with 10 bases between. This CDR3 contains 13 residues.

In this sample, this clonotype turned up many times. J is TRBJ2-7 and V is TRBV28, with D perhaps TRBD2 (5 bases). There are 15 residues in the CDR3. The germline V and J ends were trimmed by 3 bases and 1 base, with 13 bases remaining between them. CDR1 and CDR2 from the germline V gene are MDHEN and SYDVKM. CDR3 nucleotides: TGTGCCAGCAGTTTCATGCTTTTAGCGTCCTACGAGCAGTACTTC. It is translated as CASSFMLLASYEQYF.